Here is one TCR beta chain with its context. V trimming: 0 bases; J trimming: 1 base; junction bases outside the gene matches: 3. The CDR3 is 16 residues long. The entry originates in a study of T cells in Graves' hyperthyroidism and ophthalmopathy. Exclusions: uncontrolled infection, other autoimmune disease, pregnancy, lactation. RNA transcripts were the template for amplifying TCR beta CDR3 regions. The HTBI set primed first-round TCR CDR3 RT-PCR. TCRdb re-called the multiplex PCR reads with MiXCR, one entry per CDR3 protein. This sample has roughly 500,000 distinct CDR3 sequences, with around 15% found just once.

The V gene is TRBV12-3 or TRBV12-4, the J gene TRBJ2-1; TRBD2 aligns across 7 bases. What was sequenced was blood. The origin of this receptor is a woman younger than 45 with Graves' ophthalmopathy. In nucleotides, the CDR3 is TGTGCCAGCAGTTTAGCCGGGGGGAGATCCTACAATGAGCAGTTCTTC. Translating gives CASSLAGGRSYNEQFF.